Listed here are 16 T cell receptor beta chains from one sample, sequenced in a study of Ad26.COV2.S vaccination and SARS-CoV-2 variants. Treatment here: approximately 18 received Ad26.COV2.S at low or high dose, single or two shots; about five received placebo; per-sample allocation not given. Samples were taken on day 63 after the first vaccine or placebo injection. Using immunoSEQ multiplex PCR, the repertoire was profiled, and TCRdb retains in-frame clones only, with some absent. The sample records more than 250,000 clones, 70% to 90% being singletons. The specimen comprised peripheral blood, sampled in a trial of Ad26.COV2.S vaccine versus placebo. The receptors were gathered from a person aged 18-60 years who received the Ad26.COV2.S COVID-19 vaccine or a placebo.

This clone was seen a single time. The V gene is TRBV10-1, the J gene TRBJ2-3; TRBD1 agrees at 7 bases. The CDR3 consists of 15 residues. The germline V gene encodes CDR1 WNHNN and CDR2 SYGVQD (reference sequence). V lost 7 bases to trimming and J lost 0 bases; unmatched junction nucleotides: 7. The DNA for the CDR3 is TGCGCCAGCACCTCAGGGGACAGCAGCACAGATACGCAGTATTTT. Its translation is CASTSGDSSTDTQYF.

This clone was detected once. This sequence joins TRBV7-2 and TRBJ1-1; possible D gene TRBD1, 5 bases. The CDR3 consists of 13 residues. Germline loops: CDR1 SGHTA, CDR2 FQGNSA. Trimming left V 1 base short and J 3 bases short, with 6 bases between. The DNA of the CDR3 is TGTGCCAGCAGCTTAGTGGGGCACACTGAAGCTTTCTTT. Amino acids: CASSLVGHTEAFF.

The chain is built from TRBV11-3 and TRBJ2-7; 8 positions agree with TRBD2. The CDR3 has 13 residues. Looked up from germline, CDR1 is SGHNT and CDR2 is YENEEA. J lost 3 bases, V lost 6 bases, and 4 bases had no gene match. The CDR3 here is CASRPSGGYEQYF. The CDR3 nucleotides read TGTGCCAGCAGACCCAGCGGGGGCTACGAGCAGTACTTC.

This chain uses TRBV29-1 with TRBJ2-1; D is undetermined. The CDR3 contains 11 residues. Looked up from germline, CDR1 is SQVTM and CDR2 is ANQGSEA. Trimming shortened V by 2 bases and J by 2 bases, and 1 base separated the two germline ends. CDR3 in DNA: TGCAGCGTTGAACCCTACAATGAGCAGTTCTTC. Its translation: CSVEPYNEQFF.

This chain uses TRBV3-1 (or the pseudogene TRBV3-2) with TRBJ2-1, with D maybe TRBD2 (7 bases). The V end lost 0 bases, the J end lost 4 bases, and 13 bases lay between the germline ends. In germline, CDR1 is LGHDT, CDR2 YNNKEL (reference sequence). The CDR3 loop spans 16 amino acids. The chain's CDR3 is CASSQDGAGAYNEQFF. The CDR3 region has the DNA TGTGCCAGCAGCCAAGATGGGGCGGGGGCATACAATGAGCAGTTCTTC.

The chain joins TRBV2 to TRBJ1-1; D is unclear. This CDR3 region has 12 residues. Trimming shortened V by 4 bases and J by 3 bases, and 6 bases separated the two germline ends. Germline lookup yields CDR1 SNHLY and CDR2 FYNNEI. The chain's CDR3 is CASSARYTEAFF. In nucleotides, the CDR3 is TGTGCCAGCAGTGCCAGGTACACTGAAGCTTTCTTT.

The chain carries TRBV2 and TRBJ1-5; a weak D match, TRBD1 (5 bases). The CDR3 consists of 13 residues. V was pared by 9 bases and J by 0 bases, with 9 bases between. CDR1 and CDR2 from the germline V gene are SNHLY and FYNNEI. The CDR3 bases are TGTGCCAGTGAAGGGGATAGCAATCAGCCCCAGCATTTT. Amino acid sequence: CASEGDSNQPQHF.

The V gene is TRBV5-8, the J gene TRBJ2-2, with D possibly TRBD1 on 5 matching bases. From germline, CDR1 is SGHTS and CDR2 YDEGEE. V lost 5 bases to trimming and J lost 7 bases, with 21 bases between them. The CDR3 sequence is 16 residues long. CDR3 residues: CASRLQGTGRNGELFF. CDR3 DNA: TGTGCCAGCAGGTTGCAGGGAACTGGTCGCAACGGGGAGCTGTTTTTT.

Turning to this clone: Other DNA sequences from this sample encode an identical CDR3 as well. The chain combines TRBV9 with TRBJ2-1; 11 nucleotides align to TRBD2. The CDR3 contains 15 residues. V shed 2 bases and J 4 bases; nucleotides not matched to a gene: 2. The V gene's germline CDR1 is SGDLS and CDR2 YYNGEE. The CDR3 here is CASSVGTSGYNEQFF. In DNA, the CDR3 is TGTGCCAGCAGCGTGGGGACTAGCGGTTACAATGAGCAGTTCTTC.

The chain employs TRBV5-4 and TRBJ2-1; TRBD2 matches at 13 bases. Germline V gene sequence: CDR1 SGHNT, CDR2 YYREEE (reference sequence). Unmatched junction bases numbered 8, after V lost 3 bases and J lost 2 bases. The CDR3 covers 18 residues. CDR3 DNA sequence: TGTGCCAGCAGCTCTCGGACTAGCGGGAGCCGAACCTACAATGAGCAGTTCTTC. This gives the protein CASSSRTSGSRTYNEQFF.

This chain connects TRBV7-9 to TRBJ2-3; tentatively, D is TRBD1 (6 bases). Germline V gene sequence: CDR1 SEHNR, CDR2 FQNEAQ (reference sequence). The CDR3 has 15 amino acids. The ends were cut back, 5 bases at V and 5 bases at J, with 17 bases in the middle. Here the CDR3 DNA reads TGTGCCAGCAGCACCGGGACAAATGATGGAGATACGCAGTATTTT. Amino acid sequence: CASSTGTNDGDTQYF.

V usage is TRBV9 and J usage is TRBJ1-3, with TRBD1 identical over 9 bases. CDR1 is SGDLS, CDR2 YYNGEE, per germline. V was pared by 4 bases and J by 4 bases, with 9 bases of the junction left unmatched. The CDR3 sequence is 16 residues long. CDR3 sequence: CASSSRDRVRGNTIYF. The CDR3 DNA reads as TGTGCCAGCAGCTCCCGGGACAGGGTACGGGGAAACACCATATATTTT. Supplemented by reference TRBV9 and TRBJ1-3, the full variable domain reads DSGVTQTPKHLITATGQRVTLRCSPRSGDLSVYWYQQSLDQGLQFLIQYYNGEERAKGNILERFSAQQFPDLHSELNLSSLELGDSALYFCASSSRDRVRGNTIYFGEGSWLTVV.

There are a few counts of this clone. The chain carries TRBV9 and TRBJ1-3, with 9 bases matching TRBD1. The germline V gene has CDR1 SGDLS and CDR2 YYNGEE. The trim removed 8 bases at V and 2 bases at J, leaving 8 bases unmatched. This CDR3 region has 15 residues. The CDR3: CASQRGTGPGNTIYF. In nucleotides, the CDR3 is TGTGCCAGTCAGCGAGGGACAGGGCCTGGAAACACCATATATTTT.

CDR3 nucleotide sequence: TGCGCCAGCAGCCCCCCGGAGGGGTCTAATGAAAAACTGTTTTTT. This encodes CASSPPEGSNEKLFF. The rearrangement joins TRBV5-1 to TRBJ1-4; weak D call: TRBD1 (5 bases). CDR1 SGHRS and CDR2 YFSETQ come from the germline V gene. The CDR3 is 15 amino acids. With 4 bases removed from V and 3 bases from J, the gap between germline ends came to 13 bases. Drawing the rest from reference TRBV5-1 and TRBJ1-4, the complete variable domain is KAGVTQTPRYLIKTRGQQVTLSCSPISGHRSVSWYQQTPGQGLQFLFEYFSETQRNKGNFPGRFSGRQFSNSRSEMNVSTLELGDSALYLCASSPPEGSNEKLFFGSGTQLSVL.

The CDR3 region has the DNA TGCAGCGTTGGACAGGGGGGGTTCGATGGCTACACCTTC. As protein: CSVGQGGFDGYTF. The chain carries TRBV29-1 and TRBJ1-2; 9 nucleotides align to TRBD1. The V and J ends lost 4 bases and 6 bases, in that order; junction bases with no gene match: 6. CDR1 is SQVTM, CDR2 ANQGSEA, per germline. The CDR3 length is 13 residues.

V usage is TRBV6-5 and J usage is TRBJ2-7, with D unclear. Germline V gene sequence: CDR1 MNHEY, CDR2 SVGAGI. The V and J ends lost 8 bases and 5 bases respectively, with 16 bases between them. The CDR3 covers 13 residues. The CDR3 DNA reads TGTGCCAGCGGAACCTGGAATGGCAACGAGCAGTACTTC. It encodes CASGTWNGNEQYF.